This entry features one T cell receptor beta chain sequence. Original data processing: It was from reference gene primer amplification that nucleated cell counts were estimated. TCRdb's copy holds only in-frame clones and misses some; the assay was immunoSEQ multiplex PCR. From that table come the V and J calls and clone size; the DNA was used to work out D and trimming. This table has some 130,000 clones, 70% to 90% appearing once. This sample is part of a study of blood T cell repertoires in COVID-19. Study in general: The United States, Italy and Spain supplied acute and convalescent COVID-19 samples. T cells, B-cell-depleted T cells, or PBMCs provided the cDNA or gDNA that served as material.

The germline gives CDR1 SGHDT, CDR2 YYEEEE. This CDR3 comprises 16 residues. Trimming took 1 base from V and 4 from J, leaving 15 bases between them. This chain links TRBV5-6 with TRBJ1-3; D gene ambiguous. The TCR sequence derives from a man aged 45-65 years with acute or convalescent COVID-19. The sample consisted of peripheral blood. In nucleotides, the CDR3 is TGTGCCAGCAGCTTGAGGCGGCACCTAGGAGGAAACACCATATATTTT. Encoded protein: CASSLRRHLGGNTIYF.